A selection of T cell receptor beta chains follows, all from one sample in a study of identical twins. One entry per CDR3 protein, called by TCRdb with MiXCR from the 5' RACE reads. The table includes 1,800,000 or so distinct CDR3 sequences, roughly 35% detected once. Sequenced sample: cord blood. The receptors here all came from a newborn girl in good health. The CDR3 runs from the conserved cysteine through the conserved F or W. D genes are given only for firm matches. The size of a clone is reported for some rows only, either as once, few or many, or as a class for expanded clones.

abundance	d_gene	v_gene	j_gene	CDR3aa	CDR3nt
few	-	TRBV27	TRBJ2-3	CASSPTGPLSTDTQYF	TGTGCCAGCAGTCCGACGGGACCCCTTAGCACAGATACGCAGTATTTT
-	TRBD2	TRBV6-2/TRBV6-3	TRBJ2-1	CASSRRTSDNEQFF	TGTGCCAGCAGTCGGAGGACTAGCGACAATGAGCAGTTCTTC
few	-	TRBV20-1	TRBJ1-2	CSASNPGERYGYTF	TGCAGTGCTAGCAATCCCGGGGAGCGCTATGGCTACACCTTC
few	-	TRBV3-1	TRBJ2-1	CASSQVNGNEQFF	TGTGCCAGCAGCCAAGTAAACGGGAATGAGCAGTTCTTC
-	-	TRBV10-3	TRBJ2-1	CAISDWGSYNEQFF	TGTGCCATCAGTGACTGGGGCTCCTACAATGAGCAGTTCTTC
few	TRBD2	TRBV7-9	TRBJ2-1	CASSSTSGGAEQFF	TGTGCCAGCAGCAGTACTAGCGGGGGGGCTGAGCAGTTCTTC
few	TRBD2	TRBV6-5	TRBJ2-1	CASRLLAVTSSYNEQFF	TGTGCCAGCAGGTTACTAGCGGTGACGAGCTCCTACAATGAGCAGTTCTTC
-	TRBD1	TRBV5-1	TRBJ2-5	CASSFRGNRETQYF	TGCGCCAGCAGCTTCAGGGGGAATAGGGAGACCCAGTACTTC
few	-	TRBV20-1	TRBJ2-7	CSARPQQPYEQYF	TGCAGTGCTAGACCTCAGCAGCCCTACGAGCAGTACTTC
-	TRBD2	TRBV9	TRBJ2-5	CASSPRGGRENEQYF	TGTGCCAGCAGCCCGCGGGGGGGCCGGGAAAATGAGCAGTACTTC
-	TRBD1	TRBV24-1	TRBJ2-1	CATSDWTGGYNEQFF	TGTGCCACCAGTGATTGGACAGGGGGCTACAATGAGCAGTTCTTC
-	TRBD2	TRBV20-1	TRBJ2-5	CSARQLAGGRNAQYF	TGCAGTGCCCGTCAACTAGCGGGAGGTAGAAATGCGCAGTACTTC
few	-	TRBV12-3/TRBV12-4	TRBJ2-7	CASSLEGGNEQYF	TGTGCCAGCAGCCTGGAAGGGGGAAACGAGCAGTACTTC
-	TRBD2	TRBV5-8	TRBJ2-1	CASSLVRLAGTSYNEQFF	TGTGCCAGCAGCTTGGTGAGACTAGCGGGGACCTCCTACAATGAGCAGTTCTTC
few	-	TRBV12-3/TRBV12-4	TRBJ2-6	CASSLRWQGYSGANVLTF	TGTGCCAGCAGTCTCCGTTGGCAGGGCTACTCTGGGGCCAACGTCCTGACTTTC
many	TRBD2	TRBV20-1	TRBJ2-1	CSASSGRINEQFF	TGCAGTGCTTCTAGCGGGAGGATCAATGAGCAGTTCTTC
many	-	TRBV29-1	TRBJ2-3	CSVRTFTDTQYF	TGCAGCGTCCGGACCTTCACAGATACGCAGTATTTT
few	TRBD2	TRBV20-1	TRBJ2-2	CSANTGLANTGELFF	TGCAGTGCTAATACGGGACTAGCGAACACCGGGGAGCTGTTTTTT
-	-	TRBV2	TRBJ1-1	CASSVIPGRLNTEAFF	TGTGCCAGCAGCGTCATACCGGGACGGCTGAACACTGAAGCTTTCTTT
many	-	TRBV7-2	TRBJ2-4	CASSLGTKNIQYF	TGTGCCAGCAGCTTAGGGACTAAAAACATTCAGTACTTC
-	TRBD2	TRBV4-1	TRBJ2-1	CASSHGTSGTSYNEQFF	TGCGCCAGCAGCCATGGGACTAGCGGGACGTCCTACAATGAGCAGTTCTTC
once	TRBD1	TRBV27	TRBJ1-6	CASTSLTGGNSPLHF	TGTGCCAGCACCTCCCTTACAGGGGGCAATTCACCCCTCCACTTT
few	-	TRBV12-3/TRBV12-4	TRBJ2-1	CASSFPVGILAYNEQFF	TGTGCCAGCAGTTTCCCAGTAGGAATCCTAGCCTACAATGAGCAGTTCTTC
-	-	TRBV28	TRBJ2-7	CASSKSTVALAYNEQYF	TGTGCCAGCAGTAAGTCGACAGTGGCCTTGGCCTACAATGAGCAGTACTTC
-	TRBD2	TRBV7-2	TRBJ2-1	CASSTLAAGDNEQFF	TGTGCCAGCAGCACACTAGCGGCGGGCGACAATGAGCAGTTCTTC
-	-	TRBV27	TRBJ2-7	CASTLTPGYEQYF	TGTGCCAGCACCCTAACCCCGGGATACGAGCAGTACTTC
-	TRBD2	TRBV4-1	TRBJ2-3	CASSSLGRTSRTDTQYF	TGCGCCAGCAGCTCCCTGGGGAGGACTAGCCGCACAGATACGCAGTATTTT
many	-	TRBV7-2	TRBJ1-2	CASSLAQGRNYGYTF	TGTGCCAGCAGCTTAGCCCAAGGACGTAACTATGGCTACACCTTC
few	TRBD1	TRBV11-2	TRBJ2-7	CASSLGDRAEQYF	TGTGCCAGCAGCTTAGGGGACAGGGCCGAGCAGTACTTC
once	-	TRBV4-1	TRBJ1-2	CASRRTGSGGGYTF	TGCGCCAGCAGGCGAACCGGGTCTGGAGGGGGCTACACCTTC
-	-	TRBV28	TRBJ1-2	CASSLLGPYYGYTF	TGTGCCAGCAGTTTACTGGGACCCTACTATGGCTACACCTTC
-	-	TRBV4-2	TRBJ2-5	CASSQDGQETQYF	TGTGCCAGCAGCCAAGATGGGCAAGAGACCCAGTACTTC
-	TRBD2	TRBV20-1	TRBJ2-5	CSAYLADLYNEQYF	TGCAGTGCTTATCTAGCGGATCTCTACAATGAGCAGTACTTC
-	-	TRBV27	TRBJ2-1	CASSLGRRLEETQFF	TGTGCCAGCAGTTTAGGTCGCAGGTTAGAAGAGACCCAGTTCTTC
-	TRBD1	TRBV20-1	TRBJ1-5	CSAREHRGSNQPQHF	TGCAGTGCTAGAGAACACAGGGGGAGCAATCAGCCCCAGCATTTT
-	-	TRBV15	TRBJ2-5	CATSRRGQETQYF	TGTGCCACCAGCAGAAGGGGTCAAGAGACCCAGTACTTC
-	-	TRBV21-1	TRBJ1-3	CASPHGDTVSGNTIYF	TGTGCCAGCCCCCACGGGGACACCGTCTCTGGAAACACCATATATTTT
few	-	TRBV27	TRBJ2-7	CASSLGQVFVYEQYF	TGTGCCAGCAGTTTAGGGCAGGTCTTCGTCTACGAGCAGTACTTC
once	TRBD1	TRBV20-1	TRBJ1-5	CSASGDSIVQPQHF	TGCAGTGCCTCCGGGGACAGTATCGTTCAGCCCCAGCATTTT
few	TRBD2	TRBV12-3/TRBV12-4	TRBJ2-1	CASSLAPGTSGRNEQFF	TGTGCCAGCAGTTTAGCCCCCGGGACTAGCGGTAGGAATGAGCAGTTCTTC
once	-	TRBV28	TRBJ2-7	CASSFGRYLAYSYNEQYF	TGTGCCAGCAGCTTCGGTCGGTATTTAGCGTACTCCTACAATGAGCAGTACTTC
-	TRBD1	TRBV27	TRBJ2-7	CASSLSDRGFYEQYF	TGTGCCAGCAGTTTATCCGACAGGGGATTCTACGAGCAGTACTTC
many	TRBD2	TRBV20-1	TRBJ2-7	CSARDPNLAEPSYEQYF	TGCAGTGCTAGAGATCCGAACCTAGCGGAACCTTCCTACGAGCAGTACTTC
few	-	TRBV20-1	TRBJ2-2	CSAFSTGELFF	TGCAGTGCTTTCTCGACCGGGGAGCTGTTTTTT
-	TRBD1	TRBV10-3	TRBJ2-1	CAIGQALYNEQFF	TGTGCCATCGGACAGGCGTTATACAATGAGCAGTTCTTC
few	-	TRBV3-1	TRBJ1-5	CASSQDRQPSNQPQHF	TGTGCCAGCAGCCAAGATAGACAGCCCAGCAATCAGCCCCAGCATTTT
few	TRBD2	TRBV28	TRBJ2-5	CASSSLAGGRKTQYF	TGTGCCAGCAGTTCACTAGCGGGAGGGCGGAAGACCCAGTACTTC
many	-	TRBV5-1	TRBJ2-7	CASSLDWHEQYF	TGCGCCAGCAGCTTGGATTGGCACGAGCAGTACTTC
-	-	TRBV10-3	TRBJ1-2	CAIRGRQEGGYTF	TGTGCCATCAGGGGGCGTCAGGAGGGTGGCTACACCTTC
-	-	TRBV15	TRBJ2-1	CATSSLRLSPNEQFF	TGTGCCACCAGCAGTCTCCGACTAAGCCCCAATGAGCAGTTCTTC
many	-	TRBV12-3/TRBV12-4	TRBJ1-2	CASSFSFGGYTF	TGTGCCAGCAGTTTCTCGTTTGGTGGCTACACCTTC
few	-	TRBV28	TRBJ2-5	CASSSPGSQETQYF	TGTGCCAGCAGCTCCCCGGGGTCCCAAGAGACCCAGTACTTC
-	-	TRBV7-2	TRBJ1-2	CASSLARQTNYGYTF	TGTGCCAGCAGCTTGGCCCGACAGACTAACTATGGCTACACCTTC
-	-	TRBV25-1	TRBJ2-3	CASSDHGTPSTDTQYF	TGTGCCAGCAGTGACCACGGGACACCCAGCACAGATACGCAGTATTTT